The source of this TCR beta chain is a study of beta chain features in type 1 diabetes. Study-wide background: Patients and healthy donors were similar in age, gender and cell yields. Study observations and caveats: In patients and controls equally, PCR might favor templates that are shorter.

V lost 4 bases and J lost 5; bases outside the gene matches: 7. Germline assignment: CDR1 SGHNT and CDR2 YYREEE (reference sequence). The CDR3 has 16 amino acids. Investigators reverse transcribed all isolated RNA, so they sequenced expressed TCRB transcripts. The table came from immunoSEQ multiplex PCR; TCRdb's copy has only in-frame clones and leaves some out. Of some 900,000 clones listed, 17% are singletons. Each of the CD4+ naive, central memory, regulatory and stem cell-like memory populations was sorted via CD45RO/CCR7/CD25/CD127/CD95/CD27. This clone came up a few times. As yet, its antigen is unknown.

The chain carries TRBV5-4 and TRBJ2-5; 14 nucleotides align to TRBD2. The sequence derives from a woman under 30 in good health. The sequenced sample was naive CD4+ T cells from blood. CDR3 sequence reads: CASSIGLAGGRETQYF. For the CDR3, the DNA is TGTGCCAGCAGCATAGGACTAGCGGGAGGCCGGGAGACCCAGTACTTC.